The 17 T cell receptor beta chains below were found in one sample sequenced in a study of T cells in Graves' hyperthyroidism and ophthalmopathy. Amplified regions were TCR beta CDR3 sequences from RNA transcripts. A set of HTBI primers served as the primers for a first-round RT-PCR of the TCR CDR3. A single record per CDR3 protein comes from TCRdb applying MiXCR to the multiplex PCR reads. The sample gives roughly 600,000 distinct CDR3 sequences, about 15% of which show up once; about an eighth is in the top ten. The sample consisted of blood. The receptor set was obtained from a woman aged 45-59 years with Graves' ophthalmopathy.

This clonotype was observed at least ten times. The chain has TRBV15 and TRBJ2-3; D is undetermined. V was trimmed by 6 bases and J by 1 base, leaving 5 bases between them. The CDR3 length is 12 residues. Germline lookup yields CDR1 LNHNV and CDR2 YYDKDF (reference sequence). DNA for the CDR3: TGTGCCACCAGTCCCCGCACAGATACGCAGTATTTT. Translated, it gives CATSPRTDTQYF.

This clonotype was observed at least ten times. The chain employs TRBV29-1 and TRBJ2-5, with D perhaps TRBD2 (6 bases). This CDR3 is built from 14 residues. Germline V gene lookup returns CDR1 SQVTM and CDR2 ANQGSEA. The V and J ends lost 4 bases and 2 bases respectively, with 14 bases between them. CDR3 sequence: CSVASGVIQETQYF. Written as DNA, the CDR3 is TGCAGCGTTGCATCGGGGGTAATACAAGAGACCCAGTACTTC.

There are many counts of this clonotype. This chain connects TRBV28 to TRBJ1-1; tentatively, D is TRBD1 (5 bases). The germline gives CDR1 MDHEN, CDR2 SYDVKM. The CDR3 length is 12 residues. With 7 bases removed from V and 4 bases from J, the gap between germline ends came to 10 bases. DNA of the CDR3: TGTGCCAGCATTCAGGGCGCCACTGAAGCTTTCTTT. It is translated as CASIQGATEAFF.

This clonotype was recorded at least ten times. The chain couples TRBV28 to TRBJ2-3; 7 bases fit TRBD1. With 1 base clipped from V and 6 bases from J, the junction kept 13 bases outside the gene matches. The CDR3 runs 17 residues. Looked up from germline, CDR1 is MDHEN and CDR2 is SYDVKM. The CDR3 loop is CASSLLRQGGYADTQYF. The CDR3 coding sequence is TGTGCCAGCAGTTTATTAAGACAGGGTGGTTACGCGGATACGCAGTATTTT.

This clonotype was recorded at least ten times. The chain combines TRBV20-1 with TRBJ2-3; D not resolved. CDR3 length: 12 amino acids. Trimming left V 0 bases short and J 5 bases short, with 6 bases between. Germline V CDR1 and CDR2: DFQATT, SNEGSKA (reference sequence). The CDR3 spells CSAREGLDTQYF. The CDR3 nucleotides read TGCAGTGCTAGAGAAGGGCTAGATACGCAGTATTTT.

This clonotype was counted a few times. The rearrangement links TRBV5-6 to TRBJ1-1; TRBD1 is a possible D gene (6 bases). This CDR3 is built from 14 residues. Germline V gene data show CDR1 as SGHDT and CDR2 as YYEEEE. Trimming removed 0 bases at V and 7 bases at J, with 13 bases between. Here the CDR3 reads CASSLARTVREAFF. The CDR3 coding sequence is TGTGCCAGCAGCTTGGCCAGGACAGTCCGTGAAGCTTTCTTT.

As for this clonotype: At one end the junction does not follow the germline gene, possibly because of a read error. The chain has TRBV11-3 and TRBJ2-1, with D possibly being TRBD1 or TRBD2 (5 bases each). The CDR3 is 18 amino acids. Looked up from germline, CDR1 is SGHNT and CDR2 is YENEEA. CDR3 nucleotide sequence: TGCGCCAGCAGCCCCCGGGGCGCCGTTAACCCCATAAACAATGAGCAGTTCTTC. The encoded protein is CASSPRGAVNPINNEQFF.

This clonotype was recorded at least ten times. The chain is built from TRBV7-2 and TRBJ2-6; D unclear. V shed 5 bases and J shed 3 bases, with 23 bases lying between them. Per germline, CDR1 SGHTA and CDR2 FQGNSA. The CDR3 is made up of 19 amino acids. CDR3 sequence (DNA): TGTGCCAGCAGCCTCCTGGCAGGTCTGGGATCTCTTGGGGCCAACGTCCTGACTTTC. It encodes CASSLLAGLGSLGANVLTF.

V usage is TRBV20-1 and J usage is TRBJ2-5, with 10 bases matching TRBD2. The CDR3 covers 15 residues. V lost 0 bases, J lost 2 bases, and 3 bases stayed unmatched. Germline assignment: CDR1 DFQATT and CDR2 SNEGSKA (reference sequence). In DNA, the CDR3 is TGCAGTGCTAGAGACGGAGCGGGAGGGCAAGAGACCCAGTACTTC. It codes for CSARDGAGGQETQYF.

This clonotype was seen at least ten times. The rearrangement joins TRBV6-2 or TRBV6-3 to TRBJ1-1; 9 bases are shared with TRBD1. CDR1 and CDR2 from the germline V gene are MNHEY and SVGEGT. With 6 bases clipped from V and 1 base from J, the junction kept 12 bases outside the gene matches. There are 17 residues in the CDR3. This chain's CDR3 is CASSYPTQGATNTEAFF. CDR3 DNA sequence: TGTGCCAGCAGCTACCCGACACAGGGGGCCACGAACACTGAAGCTTTCTTT.

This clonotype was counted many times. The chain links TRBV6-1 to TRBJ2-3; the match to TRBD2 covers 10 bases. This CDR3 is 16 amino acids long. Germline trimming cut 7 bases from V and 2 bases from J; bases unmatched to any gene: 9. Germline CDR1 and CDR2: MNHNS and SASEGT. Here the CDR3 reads CASTKAAGGYTDTQYF. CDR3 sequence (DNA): TGTGCCAGCACAAAGGCAGCGGGAGGGTACACAGATACGCAGTATTTT.

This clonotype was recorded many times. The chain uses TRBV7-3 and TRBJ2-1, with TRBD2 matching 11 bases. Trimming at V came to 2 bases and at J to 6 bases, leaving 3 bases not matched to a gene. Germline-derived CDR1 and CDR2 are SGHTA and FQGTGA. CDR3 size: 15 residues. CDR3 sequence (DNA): TGTGCCAGCAGCTTAGGGACTAGCGGAATCAATGAGCAGTTCTTC. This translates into CASSLGTSGINEQFF.

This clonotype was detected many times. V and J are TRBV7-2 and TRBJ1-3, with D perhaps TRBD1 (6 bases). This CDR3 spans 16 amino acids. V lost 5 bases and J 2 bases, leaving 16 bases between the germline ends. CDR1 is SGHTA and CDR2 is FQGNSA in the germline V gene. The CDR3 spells CASSPQGLLTGNTIYF. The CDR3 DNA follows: TGTGCCAGCAGCCCACAGGGATTACTCACTGGAAACACCATATATTTT.

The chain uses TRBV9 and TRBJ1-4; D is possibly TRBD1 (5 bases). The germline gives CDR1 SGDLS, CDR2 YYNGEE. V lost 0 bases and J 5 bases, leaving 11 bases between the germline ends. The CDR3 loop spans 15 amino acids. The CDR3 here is CASSVDTGRNEKLFF. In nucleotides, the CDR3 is TGTGCCAGCAGCGTAGATACAGGACGAAATGAAAAACTGTTTTTT.

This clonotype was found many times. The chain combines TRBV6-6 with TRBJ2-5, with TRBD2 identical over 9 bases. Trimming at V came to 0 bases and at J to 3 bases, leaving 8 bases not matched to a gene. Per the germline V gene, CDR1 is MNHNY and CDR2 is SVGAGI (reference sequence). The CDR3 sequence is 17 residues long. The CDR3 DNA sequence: TGTGCCAGCAGTTACTCAGGGATCTTAGCGGGAGAAGAGACCCAGTACTTC. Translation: CASSYSGILAGEETQYF.

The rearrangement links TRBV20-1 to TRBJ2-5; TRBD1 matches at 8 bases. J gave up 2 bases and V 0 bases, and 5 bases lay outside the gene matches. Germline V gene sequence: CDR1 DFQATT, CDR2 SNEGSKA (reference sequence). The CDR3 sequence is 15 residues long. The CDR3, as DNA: TGCAGTGCTAGAGATATCGGGACAGGTCAAGAGACCCAGTACTTC. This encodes CSARDIGTGQETQYF.

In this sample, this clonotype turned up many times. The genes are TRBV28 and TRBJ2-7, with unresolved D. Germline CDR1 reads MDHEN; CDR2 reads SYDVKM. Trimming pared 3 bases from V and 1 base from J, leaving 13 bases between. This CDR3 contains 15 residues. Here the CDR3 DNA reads TGTGCCAGCAGTTTTGTAGGGCCTCGGTCCTACGAGCAGTACTTC. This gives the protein CASSFVGPRSYEQYF.